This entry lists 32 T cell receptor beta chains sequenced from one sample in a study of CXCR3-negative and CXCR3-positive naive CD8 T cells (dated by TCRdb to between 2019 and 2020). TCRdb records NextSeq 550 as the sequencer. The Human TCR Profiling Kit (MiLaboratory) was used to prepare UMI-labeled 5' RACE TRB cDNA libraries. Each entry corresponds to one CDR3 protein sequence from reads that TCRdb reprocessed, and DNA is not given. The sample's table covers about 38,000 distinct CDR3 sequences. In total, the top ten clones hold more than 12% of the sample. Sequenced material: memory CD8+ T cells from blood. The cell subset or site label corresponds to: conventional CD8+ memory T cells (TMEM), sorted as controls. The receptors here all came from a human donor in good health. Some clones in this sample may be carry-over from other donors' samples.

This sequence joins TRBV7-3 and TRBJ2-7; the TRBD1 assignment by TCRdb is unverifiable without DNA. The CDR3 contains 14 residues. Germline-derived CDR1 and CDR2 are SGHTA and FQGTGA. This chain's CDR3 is CASSHPLGAYEQYF.

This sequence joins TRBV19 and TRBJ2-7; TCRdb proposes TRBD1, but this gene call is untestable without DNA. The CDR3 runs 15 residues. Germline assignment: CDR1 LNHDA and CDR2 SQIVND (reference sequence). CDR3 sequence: CASSIGQGASYEQYF.

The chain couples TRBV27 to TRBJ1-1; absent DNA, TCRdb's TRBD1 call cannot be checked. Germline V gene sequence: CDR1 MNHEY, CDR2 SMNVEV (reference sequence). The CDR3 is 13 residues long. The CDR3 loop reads CASSLGLNTEAFF.

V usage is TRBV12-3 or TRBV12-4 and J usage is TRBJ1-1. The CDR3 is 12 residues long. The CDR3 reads CASSWVGTEAFF.

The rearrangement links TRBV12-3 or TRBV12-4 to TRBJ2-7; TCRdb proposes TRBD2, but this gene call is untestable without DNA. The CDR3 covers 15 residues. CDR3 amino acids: CASSLVWEGAYEQYF.

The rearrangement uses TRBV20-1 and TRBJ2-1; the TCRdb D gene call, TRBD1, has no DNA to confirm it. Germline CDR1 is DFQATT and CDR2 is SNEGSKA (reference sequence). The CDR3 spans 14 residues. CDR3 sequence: CSARGPGQVNEQFF.

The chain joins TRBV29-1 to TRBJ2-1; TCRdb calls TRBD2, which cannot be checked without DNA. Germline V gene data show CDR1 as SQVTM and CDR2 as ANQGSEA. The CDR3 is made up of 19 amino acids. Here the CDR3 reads CSVETWRELGVGSYNEQFF.

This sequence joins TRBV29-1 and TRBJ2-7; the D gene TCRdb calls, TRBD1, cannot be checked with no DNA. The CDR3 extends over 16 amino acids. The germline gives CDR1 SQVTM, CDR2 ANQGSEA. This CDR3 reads CSVEDLGQGAYYEQYF.

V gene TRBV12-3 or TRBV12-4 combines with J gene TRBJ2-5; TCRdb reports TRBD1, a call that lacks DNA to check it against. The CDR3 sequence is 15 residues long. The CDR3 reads CASSTGQGYQETQYF.

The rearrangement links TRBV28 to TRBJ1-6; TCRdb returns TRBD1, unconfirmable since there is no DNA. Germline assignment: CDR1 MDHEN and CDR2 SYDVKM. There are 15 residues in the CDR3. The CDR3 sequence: CASSFPQGYNSPLHF.

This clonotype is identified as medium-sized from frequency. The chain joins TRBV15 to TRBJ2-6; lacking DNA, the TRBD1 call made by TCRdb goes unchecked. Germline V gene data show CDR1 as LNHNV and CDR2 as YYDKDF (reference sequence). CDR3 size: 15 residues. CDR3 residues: CATSTDREGANVLTF.

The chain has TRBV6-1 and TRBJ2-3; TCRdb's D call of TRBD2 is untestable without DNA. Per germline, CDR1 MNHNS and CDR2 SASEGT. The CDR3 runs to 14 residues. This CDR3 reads CASSKLAGADTQYF.

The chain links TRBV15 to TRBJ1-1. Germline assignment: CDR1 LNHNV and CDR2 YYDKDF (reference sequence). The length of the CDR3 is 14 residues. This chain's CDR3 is CATSSWGKNTEAFF. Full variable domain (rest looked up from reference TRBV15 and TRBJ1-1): DAMVIQNPRYQVTQFGKPVTLSCSQTLNHNVMYWYQQKSSQAPKLLFHYYDKDFNNEADTPDNFQSRRPNTSFCFLDIRSPGLGDTAMYLCATSSWGKNTEAFFGQGTRLTVV.

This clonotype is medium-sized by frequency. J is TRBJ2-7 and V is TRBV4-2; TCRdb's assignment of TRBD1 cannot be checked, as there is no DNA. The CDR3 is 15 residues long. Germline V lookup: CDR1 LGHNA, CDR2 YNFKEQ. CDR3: CASSQETGEFYEQYF.

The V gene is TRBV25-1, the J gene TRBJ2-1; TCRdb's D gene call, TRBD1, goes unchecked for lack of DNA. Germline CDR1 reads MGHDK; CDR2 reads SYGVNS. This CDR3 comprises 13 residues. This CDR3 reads CASSLGAAGEQFF.

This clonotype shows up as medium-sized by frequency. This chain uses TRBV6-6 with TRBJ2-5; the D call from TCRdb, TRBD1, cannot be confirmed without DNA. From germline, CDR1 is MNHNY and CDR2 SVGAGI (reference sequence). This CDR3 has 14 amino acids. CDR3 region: CASSPGTGEETQYF.

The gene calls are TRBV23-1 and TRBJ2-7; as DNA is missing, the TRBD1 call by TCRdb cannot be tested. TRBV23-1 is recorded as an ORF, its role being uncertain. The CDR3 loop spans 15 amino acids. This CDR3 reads CASSQSEQGRYEQYF.

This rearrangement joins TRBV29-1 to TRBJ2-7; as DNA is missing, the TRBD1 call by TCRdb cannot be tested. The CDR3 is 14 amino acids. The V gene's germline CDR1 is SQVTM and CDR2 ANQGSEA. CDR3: CSVRAGTGEIEQYF.

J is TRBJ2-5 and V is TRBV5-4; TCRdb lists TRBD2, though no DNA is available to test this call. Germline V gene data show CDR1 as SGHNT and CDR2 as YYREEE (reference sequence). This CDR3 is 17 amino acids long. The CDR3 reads CASSFLRGGAFEETQYF.

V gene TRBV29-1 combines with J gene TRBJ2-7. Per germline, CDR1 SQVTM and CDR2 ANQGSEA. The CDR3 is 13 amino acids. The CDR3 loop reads CSVGLVGLYEQYF.

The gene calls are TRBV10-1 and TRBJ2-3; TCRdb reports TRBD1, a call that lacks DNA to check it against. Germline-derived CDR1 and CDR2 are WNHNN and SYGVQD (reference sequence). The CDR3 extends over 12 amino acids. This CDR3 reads CAAAGHTDTQYF.

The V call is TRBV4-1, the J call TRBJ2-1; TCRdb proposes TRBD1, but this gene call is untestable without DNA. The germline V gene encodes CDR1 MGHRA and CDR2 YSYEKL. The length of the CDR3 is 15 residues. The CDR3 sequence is CASSQVRGAFTEQFF.

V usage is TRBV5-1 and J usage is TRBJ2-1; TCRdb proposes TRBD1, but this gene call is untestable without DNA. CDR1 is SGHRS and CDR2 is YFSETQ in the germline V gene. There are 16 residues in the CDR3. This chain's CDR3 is CASSSVQGPSYNEQFF.

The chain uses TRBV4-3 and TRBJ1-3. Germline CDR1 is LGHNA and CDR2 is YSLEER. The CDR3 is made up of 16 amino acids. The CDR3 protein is CASSQESRGAGNTIYF.

This chain's CDR3 is CSARDPEGAFYEQYF. The J gene is TRBJ2-7, the V gene TRBV20-1; no DNA is available, so the TRBD1 call from TCRdb remains unchecked. Germline lookup yields CDR1 DFQATT and CDR2 SNEGSKA (reference sequence). The CDR3 loop spans 15 amino acids.

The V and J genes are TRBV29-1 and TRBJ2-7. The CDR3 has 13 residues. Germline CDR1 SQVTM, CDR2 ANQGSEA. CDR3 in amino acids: CSVDFGNSYEQYF.

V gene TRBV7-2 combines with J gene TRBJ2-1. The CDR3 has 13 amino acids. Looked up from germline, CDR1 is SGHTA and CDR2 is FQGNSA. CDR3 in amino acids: CASSLALGFEQFF.

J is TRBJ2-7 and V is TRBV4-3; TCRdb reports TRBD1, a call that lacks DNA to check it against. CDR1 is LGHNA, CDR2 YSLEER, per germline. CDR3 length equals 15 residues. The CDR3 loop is CASSQERAGAYEQYF.

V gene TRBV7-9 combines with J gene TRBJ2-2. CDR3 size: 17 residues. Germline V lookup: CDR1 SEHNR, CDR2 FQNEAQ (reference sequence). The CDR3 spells CASSLKVRLMDTGELFF.

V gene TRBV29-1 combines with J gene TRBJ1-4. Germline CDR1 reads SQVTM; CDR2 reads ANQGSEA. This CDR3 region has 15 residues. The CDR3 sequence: CSVVVGSKSNEKLFF.

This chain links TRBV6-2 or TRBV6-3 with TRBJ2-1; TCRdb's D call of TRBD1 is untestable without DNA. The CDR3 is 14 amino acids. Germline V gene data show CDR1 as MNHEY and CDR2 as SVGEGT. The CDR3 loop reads CASSPGQGSDEQFF.

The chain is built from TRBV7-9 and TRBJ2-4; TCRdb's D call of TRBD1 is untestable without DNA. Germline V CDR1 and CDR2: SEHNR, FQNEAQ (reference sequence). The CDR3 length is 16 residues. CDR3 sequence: CASSPSGTVAKNIQYF.